This note documents a single TCR beta chain sequence. No antigen is known for it. CDR1 and CDR2 from the germline V gene are LNHDA and SQIVND (reference sequence). V lost 7 bases, J lost 5 bases, and 14 bases lay in between. The CDR3 extends over 13 amino acids. These data are taken from a study of cytomegalovirus exposure and HLA in healthy donors. Overall study findings and caveats: Specific recognition of CMV antigens was confirmed in vitro for a few chains (all CMV-associated). Cytomegalovirus status, reportedly, was diagnosed with high specificity and sensitivity by the classifier. A later analysis reportedly identified an Asian-associated ancestry cluster as carrying fewer N-insertions than the approximately 620-donor mean.

Primers: 60 Vbeta forward and 13 Jbeta reverse. TCRdb's table, derived via immunoSEQ multiplex PCR, lists solely in-frame clones and lacks some. This table has about 140,000 clones, around 75% appearing once. The rearrangement links TRBV19 to TRBJ2-5; D possibly corresponds to TRBD2 (5 bases). The sequencing input was PBMCs. This clonotype was obtained from a female donor in good health and CMV-seronegative. The CDR3 is CASNEGRMETQYF. The CDR3 nucleotides are TGTGCCAGTAACGAGGGAAGGATGGAGACCCAGTACTTC.